The next 25 T cell receptor beta chains were all read from a single sample in a study of blood T cell repertoires in COVID-19. This table comes from immunoSEQ multiplex PCR, and its TCRdb copy is limited to in-frame clones, with some not included. The data contain 84,000 or so clones, 60% to 85% of them singletons. The source material was peripheral blood. Receptor source: a human donor in a cohort sampled during active COVID-19.

The V call is TRBV19, the J call TRBJ2-3; 8 bases agree with TRBD1. V was pared by 3 bases and J by 2 bases, with 4 bases of the junction left unmatched. The CDR3 extends over 15 amino acids. Germline V gene sequence: CDR1 LNHDA, CDR2 SQIVND (reference sequence). CDR3 sequence (DNA): TGTGCCAGTAGTATCCCAGGGGGCTTCACAGATACGCAGTATTTT. Its protein product is CASSIPGGFTDTQYF.

The J gene is TRBJ1-5, the V gene TRBV12-2. TRBV12-2 is a pseudogene segment. CDR3 length: 17 residues. The CDR3 here is CASRLARQPYSNQPQHF. CDR3 bases: TGTGCAAGTCGCTTAGCGCGGCAGCCTTATAGCAATCAGCCCCAGCATTTT.

This clone was counted between two and nine times. The CDR3 loop is CASSGTGGWGEQYF. The CDR3 nucleotides read TGTGCCAGCAGCGGGACAGGGGGCTGGGGCGAGCAGTACTTC. This chain links TRBV4-2 with TRBJ2-7, with 12 bases identical to TRBD1. The CDR3 sequence is 14 residues long. The germline V gene encodes CDR1 LGHNA and CDR2 YNFKEQ. The V segment lost 5 bases and the J segment 6 bases; nucleotides outside the gene matches: 5.

This clone was found a few times. The V call is TRBV7-2, the J call TRBJ2-1, with a weak D call TRBD2 (6 bases). Germline V lookup: CDR1 SGHTA, CDR2 FQGNSA. The CDR3 loop spans 14 amino acids. Trimming removed 3 bases at V and 4 bases at J, with 10 bases between. The DNA of the CDR3 is TGTGCCAGCAGCTTGGCTAGCGAGTACAATGAGCAGTTCTTC. It codes for CASSLASEYNEQFF.

The chain links TRBV5-6 to TRBJ2-7; D ambiguous. From germline, CDR1 is SGHDT and CDR2 YYEEEE. Trimming pared 2 bases from V and 2 bases from J, leaving 11 bases between. The CDR3 extends over 14 amino acids. CDR3 in DNA: TGTGCCAGCAGCTTACGTCGAGTTGCCTACGAGCAGTACTTC. Translating it yields CASSLRRVAYEQYF.

This clone turned up a few times. The CDR3 DNA reads TGTGCCAGCAGCTTAGTTGGGACAGGGTTCGGAGAGACCCAGTACTTC. Translated, it gives CASSLVGTGFGETQYF. This chain uses TRBV7-2 with TRBJ2-5, with 9 bases matching TRBD1. The germline gives CDR1 SGHTA, CDR2 FQGNSA. After removal of 1 base from V and 4 bases from J, the junction contained 7 bases not matched to a gene. The CDR3 covers 16 residues.

The chain carries TRBV12-3 or TRBV12-4 and TRBJ2-7; D is possibly TRBD1 (6 bases). The CDR3 spans 13 residues. The V and J ends lost 5 bases and 0 bases respectively, with 8 bases between them. The CDR3: CASSEGGSYEQYF. In nucleotides, the CDR3 is TGTGCCAGCAGTGAAGGGGGCTCCTACGAGCAGTACTTC.

The rearrangement links TRBV27 to TRBJ2-3; TRBD2 matches at 12 bases. Germline CDR1 MNHEY, CDR2 SMNVEV (reference sequence). The CDR3 is made up of 15 amino acids. The V gene end was trimmed by 6 bases and the J gene end by 3 bases; junction bases not matched to a gene: 4. CDR3 protein: CASSQTSGRTDTQYF. CDR3 bases: TGTGCCAGCAGCCAAACTAGCGGGAGGACAGATACGCAGTATTTT.

V is TRBV7-6 and J is TRBJ2-7; the D gene is possibly TRBD2 (7 bases). Trimming took off 5 bases at V and 3 bases at J, with 17 bases between the two ends. CDR3 length: 15 amino acids. Germline V gene lookup returns CDR1 SGHVS and CDR2 FNYEAQ. CDR3 in amino acids: CASSKGGGGYYEQYF. The CDR3 DNA sequence: TGTGCCAGCAGCAAAGGGGGGGGCGGATACTACGAGCAGTACTTC.

In DNA, the CDR3 is TGTGCCAGCAGCCAAGTGCAGGCCGGCACTGAAGCTTTCTTT. Translation gives CASSQVQAGTEAFF. This chain connects TRBV14 to TRBJ1-1; no firm D call. The germline CDR1 and CDR2 sequences are SGHDN and FVKESK. Between the trimmed V and J ends, which lost 1 base and 4 bases, there was a span of 10 bases. The CDR3 runs 14 residues.

The chain combines TRBV10-3 with TRBJ1-2; D unresolved. CDR1 is ENHRY and CDR2 is SYGVKD in the germline V gene. The CDR3 loop spans 12 amino acids. Trimming took off 3 bases at V and 7 bases at J, with 9 bases between the two ends. For the CDR3, the DNA is TGTGCCATCAGTGAAACGGGGTCTGGCTACACCTTC. Its protein product is CAISETGSGYTF.

This rearrangement joins TRBV7-9 to TRBJ1-2, with 11 bases lining up with TRBD1. Trimming at V came to 5 bases and at J to 3 bases, leaving 5 bases not matched to a gene. The V gene's germline CDR1 is SEHNR and CDR2 FQNEAQ (reference sequence). The CDR3 contains 15 residues. The CDR3 protein is CASSIRDRGDYGYTF. CDR3 DNA: TGTGCCAGCAGCATAAGGGACAGGGGGGACTATGGCTACACCTTC.

This sequence joins TRBV28 and TRBJ2-7; D uncertain. Trimming removed 8 bases at V and 1 base at J, with 9 bases between. The CDR3 runs 12 residues. Germline CDR1 and CDR2: MDHEN and SYDVKM. CDR3 sequence: CASQRGSYEQYF. The CDR3, as DNA: TGTGCCAGCCAACGAGGTTCCTACGAGCAGTACTTC.

This clone was observed a handful of times. The J gene is TRBJ2-1, the V gene TRBV7-6, with a weak D call TRBD1 (7 bases). This CDR3 spans 16 amino acids. Germline values: CDR1 SGHVS, CDR2 FNYEAQ. V lost 5 bases, J lost 0 bases, and 14 bases lay in between. In DNA form, the CDR3 reads TGTGCCAGCAGCAAGGGGGCGGGGAGCTCCTACAATGAGCAGTTCTTC. Encoded protein: CASSKGAGSSYNEQFF.

This chain links TRBV4-2 with TRBJ1-5; D may be TRBD1 (5 bases). The CDR3 covers 16 residues. V lost 0 bases and J 4 bases, leaving 13 bases between the germline ends. Germline-derived CDR1 and CDR2 are LGHNA and YNFKEQ. The CDR3 spells CASSQDGGEGNQPQHF. CDR3 bases: TGTGCCAGCAGCCAAGACGGAGGGGAAGGGAATCAGCCCCAGCATTTT.

The chain combines TRBV28 with TRBJ2-2, with D possibly being TRBD1 (6 bases). CDR3 length equals 15 residues. The germline CDR1 and CDR2 sequences are MDHEN and SYDVKM. Trimming took 8 bases from V and 4 from J, leaving 17 bases between them. The CDR3 reads CASYPGGASTGELFF. The CDR3 nucleotides are TGTGCCAGCTACCCTGGGGGCGCGAGCACCGGGGAGCTGTTTTTT.

The J gene is TRBJ1-6, the V gene TRBV28; a possible D gene is TRBD1 (5 bases). With 6 bases removed from V and 5 bases from J, the gap between germline ends came to 11 bases. The CDR3 runs 14 residues. Per the germline V gene, CDR1 is MDHEN and CDR2 is SYDVKM. The CDR3 region is CASRVDSDNSPLHF. The DNA of the CDR3 is TGTGCCAGCAGAGTTGACAGTGATAATTCACCCCTCCACTTT.

This sequence joins TRBV28 and TRBJ2-2; TRBD2 might be the D (6 bases). This CDR3 comprises 14 residues. Germline values: CDR1 MDHEN, CDR2 SYDVKM. V was trimmed by 7 bases and J by 0 bases, leaving 9 bases between them. The CDR3 nucleotides read TGTGCCAGCATGGGGGGTGCGAACACCGGGGAGCTGTTTTTT. This sequence encodes CASMGGANTGELFF.

V and J are TRBV7-2 and TRBJ2-1, with D hard to call. V lost 1 base and J 9 bases, leaving 7 bases between the germline ends. The CDR3 has 12 residues. CDR1 and CDR2 (germline): SGHTA, FQGNSA. The CDR3 is CASSLDYGEQFF. The CDR3 bases are TGTGCCAGCAGCTTAGATTACGGTGAGCAGTTCTTC.

The chain combines TRBV25-1 with TRBJ2-7; 11 bases agree with TRBD2. The CDR3 spans 16 residues. From germline, CDR1 is MGHDK and CDR2 SYGVNS. The J segment lost 2 bases and the V segment lost 4 bases, leaving 7 bases of the junction unmatched. The CDR3: CASSAKTTSGAYEQYF. The CDR3 DNA follows: TGTGCCAGCAGTGCAAAGACGACTAGCGGGGCCTACGAGCAGTACTTC.

The chain is built from TRBV7-9 and TRBJ1-1, with D possibly being TRBD1 (5 bases). The germline V gene has CDR1 SEHNR and CDR2 FQNEAQ (reference sequence). Trimming took off 8 bases at V and 4 bases at J, with 20 bases between the two ends. CDR3 length equals 15 residues. The CDR3 coding sequence is TGTGCCAGCGCACGTAAGAGCGGGGCGAGCACTGAAGCTTTCTTT. This codes for CASARKSGASTEAFF.

V is TRBV21-1 and J is TRBJ2-7; the D call in the table, TRBD2, was not verified against the DNA. TRBV21-1 is noted as a pseudogene. This CDR3 is 13 amino acids long. CDR3 DNA sequence: TGTGCCAGCAGACCGGGAGCTAGGTACGAGCAGTACTTC. Translating gives CASRPGARYEQYF.

V and J are TRBV6-5 and TRBJ1-3; no definite D call. V was clipped by 0 bases and J by 0 bases, with 6 bases between them. The germline gives CDR1 MNHEY, CDR2 SVGAGI. The CDR3 covers 15 residues. CDR3 residues: CASSYSVSSGNTIYF. CDR3 bases: TGTGCCAGCAGTTACTCGGTTAGCTCTGGAAACACCATATATTTT.

The chain has TRBV27 and TRBJ2-7; 9 bases are a match to TRBD2. Germline loops: CDR1 MNHEY, CDR2 SMNVEV (reference sequence). The CDR3 consists of 17 residues. The V gene end was trimmed by 5 bases and the J gene end by 0 bases; junction bases not matched to a gene: 11. This CDR3 reads CASSIPRASGASYEQYF. Here the CDR3 DNA reads TGTGCCAGCAGTATCCCGAGGGCTAGCGGGGCCTCCTACGAGCAGTACTTC.

The CDR3 loop is CAWTGQGLMDEQFF. The CDR3, as DNA: TGTGCCTGGACAGGACAGGGGTTGATGGATGAGCAGTTCTTC. The chain joins TRBV30 to TRBJ2-1; TRBD1 matches 9 bases. The length of the CDR3 is 14 residues. The V gene's germline CDR1 is GTSNPN and CDR2 SVGIG (reference sequence). J gave up 8 bases and V 4 bases, and 9 bases lay outside the gene matches.